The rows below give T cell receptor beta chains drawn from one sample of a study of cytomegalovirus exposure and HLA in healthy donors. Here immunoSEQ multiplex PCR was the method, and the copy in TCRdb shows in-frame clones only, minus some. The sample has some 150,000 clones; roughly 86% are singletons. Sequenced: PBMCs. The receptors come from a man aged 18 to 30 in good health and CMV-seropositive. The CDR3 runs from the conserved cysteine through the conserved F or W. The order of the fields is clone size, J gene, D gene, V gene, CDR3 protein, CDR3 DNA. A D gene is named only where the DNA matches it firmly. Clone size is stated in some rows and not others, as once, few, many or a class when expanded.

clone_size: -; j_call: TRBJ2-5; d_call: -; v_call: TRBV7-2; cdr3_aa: CASTPAVTQYF; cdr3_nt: TGTGCCAGCACCCCCGCCGTAACTCAGTACTTC
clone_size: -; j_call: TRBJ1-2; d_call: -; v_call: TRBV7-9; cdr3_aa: CASSLPQLINGYTF; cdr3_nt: TGTGCCAGCAGCTTACCCCAACTCATCAATGGCTACACCTTC
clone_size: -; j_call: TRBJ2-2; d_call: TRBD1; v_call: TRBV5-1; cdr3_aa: CASGGQGASGELFF; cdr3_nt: TGCGCCAGCGGAGGACAGGGGGCGTCCGGGGAGCTGTTTTTT
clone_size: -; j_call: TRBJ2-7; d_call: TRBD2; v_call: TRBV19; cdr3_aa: CASSKTSGGLSYEQYF; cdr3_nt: TGTGCCAGTAGTAAGACTAGCGGGGGCCTTTCCTACGAGCAGTACTTC
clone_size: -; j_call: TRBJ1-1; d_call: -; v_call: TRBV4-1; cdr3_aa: CASSQDSAAGPLATEAFF; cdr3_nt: TGCGCCAGCAGCCAAGATTCGGCTGCAGGGCCCTTAGCCACTGAAGCTTTCTTT
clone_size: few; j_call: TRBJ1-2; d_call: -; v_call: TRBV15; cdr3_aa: CATSRATGQNYGYTF; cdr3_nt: TGTGCCACCAGCAGAGCCACGGGACAAAACTATGGCTACACCTTC
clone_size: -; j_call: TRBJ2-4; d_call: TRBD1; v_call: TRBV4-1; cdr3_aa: CASSRGGEGAKNIQYF; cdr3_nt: TGCGCCAGCAGCCGAGGGGGCGAGGGGGCCAAAAACATTCAGTACTTC
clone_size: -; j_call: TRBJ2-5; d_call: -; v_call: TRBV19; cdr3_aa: CASSISRAETQYF; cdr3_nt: TGTGCCAGTAGTATTTCCAGGGCAGAGACCCAGTACTTC
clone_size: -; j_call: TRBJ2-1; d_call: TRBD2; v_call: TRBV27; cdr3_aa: CASSLAGVYNEQFF; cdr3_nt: TGTGCCAGCAGTTTAGCGGGAGTTTACAATGAGCAGTTCTTC
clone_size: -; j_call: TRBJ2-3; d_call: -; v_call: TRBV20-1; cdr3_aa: CRGQNADTQYF; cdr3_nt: TGCAGGGGCCAGAATGCGGATACGCAGTATTTT
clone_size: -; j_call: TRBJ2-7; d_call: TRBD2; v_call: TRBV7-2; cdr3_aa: CASSFLSSGSLYEQYF; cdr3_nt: TGTGCCAGCAGCTTCTTATCTAGCGGGAGTTTGTACGAGCAGTACTTC
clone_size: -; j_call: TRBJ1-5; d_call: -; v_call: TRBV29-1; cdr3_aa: CSVQRGRGQPQHF; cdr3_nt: TGCAGCGTCCAGAGAGGGCGGGGTCAGCCCCAGCATTTT
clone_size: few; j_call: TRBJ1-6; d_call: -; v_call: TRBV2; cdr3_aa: CASMGLAGSPLHF; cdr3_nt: TGTGCCAGCATGGGATTAGCGGGTTCACCCCTCCACTTT
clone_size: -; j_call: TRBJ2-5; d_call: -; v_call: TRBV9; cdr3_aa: CASSVEARGGETQYF; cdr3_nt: TGTGCCAGCAGCGTAGAAGCCAGGGGTGGAGAGACCCAGTACTTC
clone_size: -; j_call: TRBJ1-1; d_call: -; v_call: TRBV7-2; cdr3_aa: CASSLGQNAFF; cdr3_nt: TGTGCCAGCAGCTTAGGGCAGAACGCTTTCTTT
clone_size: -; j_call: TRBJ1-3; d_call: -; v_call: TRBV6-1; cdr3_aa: CASSDIRWSGNTIYF; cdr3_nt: TGTGCCAGCAGTGATATTCGGTGGAGTGGAAACACCATATATTTT
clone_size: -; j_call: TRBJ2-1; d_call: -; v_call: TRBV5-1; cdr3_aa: CASSLRVAEPNEQFF; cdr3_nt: TGCGCCAGCAGCTTGAGGGTAGCGGAGCCTAATGAGCAGTTCTTC
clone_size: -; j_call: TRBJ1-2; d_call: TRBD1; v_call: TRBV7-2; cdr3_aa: CASSRDRGGGYTF; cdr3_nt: TGTGCCAGCAGCCGAGACAGGGGAGGTGGCTACACCTTC